This T cell receptor beta chain was captured in a study of blood T cell repertoires in COVID-19. Per the original data handling: How many nucleated cells were present was estimated from reference gene primer amplification. Assay: immunoSEQ multiplex PCR; the TCRdb copy retains only in-frame clones and omits some. That table is the source of V, J and clone size, and D and trimming were worked out from the DNA. The table lists 250,000 to 350,000 clones, 89% of them singletons. This clone was picked up a small number of times. The CDR3 covers 16 residues. V trimming: 6 bases; J trimming: 7 bases; junction bases outside the gene matches: 14. Germline V gene sequence: CDR1 SGHRS, CDR2 YFSETQ.

The source is a man between 18 and 29 years old who had recovered from COVID-19. Specimen: peripheral blood. The chain employs TRBV5-1 and TRBJ2-2; 8 bases align to TRBD2. CDR3 sequence (DNA): TGCGCCAGCACCCTTGGGGAGCGGGAGTTTAGCGGGGAGCTGTTTTTT. Its protein is CASTLGEREFSGELFF.